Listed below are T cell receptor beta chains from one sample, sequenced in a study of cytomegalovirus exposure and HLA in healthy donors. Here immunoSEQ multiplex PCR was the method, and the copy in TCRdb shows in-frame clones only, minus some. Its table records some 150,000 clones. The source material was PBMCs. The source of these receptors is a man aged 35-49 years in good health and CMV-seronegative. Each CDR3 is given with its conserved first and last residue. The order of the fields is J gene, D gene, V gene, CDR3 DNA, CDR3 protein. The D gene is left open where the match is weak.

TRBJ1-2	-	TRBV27	TGTGCCAGCAGTTTCTATGGACAGCCGATGGGTGGCTACACCTTC	CASSFYGQPMGGYTF
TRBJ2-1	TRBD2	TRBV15	TGTGCCACCAGCACCGCCGGGACTAGTAATAGAGATGAGCAGTTCTTC	CATSTAGTSNRDEQFF
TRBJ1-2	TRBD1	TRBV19	TGTGCCAGTAGCGGACAGGGGGCTAACTATGGCTACACCTTC	CASSGQGANYGYTF
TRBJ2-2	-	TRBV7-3	TGTGCCAGCAGCCTCGTCCCAACAAGTCGCGGGTCCCCGAACACCGGGGAGCTGTTTTTT	CASSLVPTSRGSPNTGELFF
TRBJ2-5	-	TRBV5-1	TGCGCCAGCAGCTTGGCCCACAGGGAAGGGACCCAGTACTTC	CASSLAHREGTQYF
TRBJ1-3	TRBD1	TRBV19	TGTGCCAGTAGTCGGGACAGTACCTCTGGAAACACCATATATTTT	CASSRDSTSGNTIYF
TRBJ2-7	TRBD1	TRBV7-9	TGTGCCAGCAGTCCTCCGACAGGGGGGATTTCCTACGAGCAGTACTTC	CASSPPTGGISYEQYF
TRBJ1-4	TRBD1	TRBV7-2	TGTGCCAGCAGCAAGGACAGGGGCCTTAATGAAAAACTGTTTTTT	CASSKDRGLNEKLFF
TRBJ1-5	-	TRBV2	TGTGCCAGCAGTGAGGTAGGGGTTCAACAGCCCCAGCATTTT	CASSEVGVQQPQHF
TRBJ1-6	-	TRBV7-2	TGTGCCACCACATCTTTTCAGGGGAAGCGTTCACCCCTCCACTTT	CATTSFQGKRSPLHF
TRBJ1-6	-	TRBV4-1	TGCGCCAGCAGCCAAGATCTCTCCGGGCGGCGGGCACCCCTCCACTTT	CASSQDLSGRRAPLHF
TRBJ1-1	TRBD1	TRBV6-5	TGTGCCAGCAGTTACTCGAAGAGGACAGGAGCTGAAGCTTTCTTT	CASSYSKRTGAEAFF
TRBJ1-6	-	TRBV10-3	TGTGCCATCAGTCGGGGGGCCCTGAGCTCCTATAATTCACCCCTCCACTTT	CAISRGALSSYNSPLHF
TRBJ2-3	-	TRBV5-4	TGTGCCAGCAGCTTAGTAGCAAATTCAGATACGCAGTATTTT	CASSLVANSDTQYF
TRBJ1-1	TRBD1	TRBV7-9	TGTGCCAGCAGTTACCGACAGGGTCGAGTCGGGAAAGCTTTCTTT	CASSYRQGRVGKAFF
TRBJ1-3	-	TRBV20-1	TGCAGTGCCATCACTGGAAACACCATATATTTT	CSAITGNTIYF
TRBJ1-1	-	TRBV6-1	TGTGCCAGCAGGACCGGACAGAAAAACACTGAAGCTTTCTTT	CASRTGQKNTEAFF
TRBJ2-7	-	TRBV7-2	TGTGCCAGCAGCTTATGGGGCAGCAACTCCTACGAGCAGTACTTC	CASSLWGSNSYEQYF
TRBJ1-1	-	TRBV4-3	TGCGCCAGCAGCCGAGTTTATGGGGGGGTGAACACTGAAGCTTTCTTT	CASSRVYGGVNTEAFF
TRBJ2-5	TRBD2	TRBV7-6	TGTGCCAGCAGCTTAGGTCGGGGGGTACAAGAGACCCAGTACTTC	CASSLGRGVQETQYF
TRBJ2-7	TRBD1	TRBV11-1	TGTGCCAGCAGCCAGGGGACAGGGGACTGGTACGAGCAGTACTTC	CASSQGTGDWYEQYF
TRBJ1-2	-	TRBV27	TGTGCCAGCAGTTCCTACAGGGCTTTGGGCTACACCTTC	CASSSYRALGYTF
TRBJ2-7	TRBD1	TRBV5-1	TGCGCCAGCAGCTTGACAGGGGACTACGAGCAGTACTTC	CASSLTGDYEQYF
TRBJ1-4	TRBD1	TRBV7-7	TGTGCCAGCAGCCCATCGACAGGGGATCATGAAAAACTGTTTTTT	CASSPSTGDHEKLFF
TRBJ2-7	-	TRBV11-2	TGTGCCAGCAGCTTAGGGGCAGGAGCGGACGAGCAGTACTTC	CASSLGAGADEQYF
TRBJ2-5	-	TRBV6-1	TGTGCCAGCAGTGAGAGGTTCCAAGAGACCCAGTACTTC	CASSERFQETQYF
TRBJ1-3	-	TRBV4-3	TGCGCCAGCAGCCAAGATCCCTCCTCTGGAAACACCATATATTTT	CASSQDPSSGNTIYF
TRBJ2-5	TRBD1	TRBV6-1	TGTGCCAGCAGTGAAAGGACAGGGGGCTTCCAAGAGACCCAGTACTTC	CASSERTGGFQETQYF
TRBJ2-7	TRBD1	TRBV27	TGTGCCAGCAGTCCCCTACTGACCGGACAGGGCGGCTACGAGCAGTACTTC	CASSPLLTGQGGYEQYF
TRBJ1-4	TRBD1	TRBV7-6	TGTGCCAGCAGCTTAGGGGTACAGGGGGGCAATGAAAAACTGTTTTTT	CASSLGVQGGNEKLFF
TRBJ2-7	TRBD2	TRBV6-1	TGTGCCAGCAGTGAAGCGCTGTCCGGGACTAGCGGATACTCCTACGAGCAGTACTTC	CASSEALSGTSGYSYEQYF
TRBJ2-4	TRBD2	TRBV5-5	TGTGCCAGCAGCTTGGTTGGGGGGGACGTAGGATTAGCCAAAAACATTCAGTACTTC	CASSLVGGDVGLAKNIQYF
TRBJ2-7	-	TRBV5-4	TGTGCCAGCAGCTTGGAACAGATCAACGAGCAGTACTTC	CASSLEQINEQYF